This T cell receptor (beta chain) was identified in a study of blood T cells in healthy people across ages. It was with a sample-barcoded 5' primer and a J-beta primer mix that a second PCR of about 6 to 12 cycles was run. In TCRdb, the 5' RACE reads were re-called with MiXCR into one record per CDR3 protein. The table has about 680,000 distinct CDR3 sequences, 49% seen once. The sequence was obtained from a woman aged 60-75 years in good health. The sample comprised blood.

CDR3 sequence reads: CASSLKPQGYNEQFF. The CDR3 nucleotides read TGTGCCAGCAGCCTAAAGCCGCAGGGGTACAATGAGCAGTTCTTC. The V gene is TRBV6-5, the J gene TRBJ2-1; perhaps TRBD1 as D (6 bases). The CDR3 is made up of 15 amino acids. Trimming pared 6 bases from V and 4 bases from J, leaving 16 bases between. Germline V lookup: CDR1 MNHEY, CDR2 SVGAGI.